These 16 T cell receptor beta chains came from one sample sequenced in a study of response to subunit inactivated influenza vaccine. TCRdb re-called the RT-PCR reads with MiXCR, one entry per CDR3 protein. The sample gives 600,000 to 850,000 distinct CDR3 sequences, around 15% of which show up once; 7.5% to 8% is in the top ten. This material consisted of PBMCs from blood, taken 14 to 15 days before vaccination. These receptor sequences come from a man aged 45-60 years who received an inactivated influenza vaccine.

The CDR3: CASSQVTQGTEAFF. The CDR3 DNA reads TGCGCCAGCAGCCAAGTCACTCAGGGTACTGAAGCTTTCTTT. J is TRBJ1-1 and V is TRBV4-3; weak D call: TRBD1 (5 bases). Germline assignment: CDR1 LGHNA and CDR2 YSLEER. This CDR3 comprises 14 residues. The V and J ends lost 1 base and 5 bases respectively, with 11 bases between them.

CDR3 coding DNA: TGCGCCAGCAGTGAGTCGAGGGGACAGGGGCGCACAGATACGCAGTATTTT. This codes for CASSESRGQGRTDTQYF. This rearrangement joins TRBV10-2 to TRBJ2-3, with 10 bases that match TRBD1. The CDR3 runs 17 residues. V was pared by 0 bases and J by 1 base, with 4 bases of the junction left unmatched. Germline V lookup: CDR1 WSHSY, CDR2 SAAADI.

This clonotype was seen repeatedly, ten times or more. The chain links TRBV5-5 to TRBJ2-7; TRBD1 aligns across 7 bases. Germline V gene lookup returns CDR1 SGHKS and CDR2 YYEKEE (reference sequence). The CDR3 runs 14 residues. Trimming cost V 4 bases and J 2 bases; bases outside gene matches: 6. The CDR3 spells CASSRPGQTYEQYF. Written as DNA, the CDR3 is TGTGCCAGCAGCAGGCCGGGACAGACCTACGAGCAGTACTTC. Full variable domain (remainder filled in from reference TRBV5-5 and TRBJ2-7): DAGVTQSPTHLIKTRGQQVTLRCSPISGHKSVSWYQQVLGQGPQFIFQYYEKEERGRGNFPDRFSARQFPNYSSELNVNALLLGDSALYLCASSRPGQTYEQYFGPGTRLTVT.

CDR3 in DNA: TGTGCCAGCAGTTTCAGTGTCGACGGGACAGTGACAGATACGCAGTATTTT. This translates into CASSFSVDGTVTDTQYF. The J gene is TRBJ2-3, the V gene TRBV28; 7 bases agree with TRBD1. CDR1 and CDR2 from the germline V gene are MDHEN and SYDVKM. The CDR3 has 17 residues. The ends lost 3 bases at V and 3 bases at J; junction bases unmatched: 12.

V gene TRBV7-8 combines with J gene TRBJ2-1; no reliable D call. The V end was cut by 5 bases, the J end by 1 base, with 15 bases between. The CDR3 contains 16 residues. Per the germline V gene, CDR1 is SGHVS and CDR2 is FQNEAQ. The CDR3: CASSQESARSYNEQFF. Here the CDR3 DNA reads TGTGCCAGCAGCCAAGAATCGGCCAGGTCCTACAATGAGCAGTTCTTC.

This clonotype was seen a few times. The CDR3 DNA sequence: TGTGCCAGCAGCCTTGATGGCAGGGCGGCAAAGCAGTACTTC. The encoded protein is CASSLDGRAAKQYF. This chain uses TRBV12-3 or TRBV12-4 with TRBJ2-7; the D gene is possibly TRBD1 (5 bases). The CDR3 covers 14 residues. Trimming pared 6 bases from V and 8 bases from J, leaving 20 bases between.

This clonotype was found many times. The chain combines TRBV11-2 with TRBJ2-7; TRBD2 is a possible D gene (6 bases). The germline gives CDR1 SGHAT, CDR2 FQNNGV. The CDR3 is 13 residues long. V lost 4 bases and J 2 bases, leaving 9 bases between the germline ends. This chain's CDR3 is CASSSGEAYEQYF. For the CDR3, the DNA is TGTGCCAGCAGCTCGGGGGAGGCCTACGAGCAGTACTTC.

Ten or more counts support this clonotype. The chain combines TRBV10-3 with TRBJ2-3, with 9 nucleotides matching TRBD2. The CDR3 sequence is 15 residues long. Trimming cost V 4 bases and J 4 bases; bases outside gene matches: 6. Germline assignment: CDR1 ENHRY and CDR2 SYGVKD. This chain's CDR3 is CAISVGSGSADTQYF. CDR3 DNA sequence: TGTGCCATCAGTGTCGGTAGCGGGAGTGCAGATACGCAGTATTTT.

This clonotype was counted only a few times. This CDR3 is CASTLPPMYEQYF. Written as DNA, the CDR3 is TGTGCCAGCACATTACCGCCAATGTACGAGCAGTACTTC. The chain recombines TRBV2 with TRBJ2-7, with no clear D. The germline gives CDR1 SNHLY, CDR2 FYNNEI. Trimming removed 7 bases from V and 4 bases from J, with 14 bases in between. CDR3 length: 13 amino acids. The full variable domain, with the rest looked up from reference TRBV2 and TRBJ2-7, is EPEVTQTPSHQVTQMGQEVILRCVPISNHLYFYWYRQILGQKVEFLVSFYNNEISEKSEIFDDQFSVERPDGSNFTLKIRSTKLEDSAMYFCASTLPPMYEQYFGPGTRLTVT.

The CDR3 loop is CATSAQGPSSYEQYF. The CDR3 nucleotides read TGTGCCACCAGCGCACAGGGCCCTAGCTCCTACGAGCAGTACTTC. The chain combines TRBV15 with TRBJ2-7; possibly TRBD1 for D (6 bases). CDR3 length: 15 residues. Per the germline V gene, CDR1 is LNHNV and CDR2 is YYDKDF (reference sequence). The V and J ends lost 5 bases and 0 bases respectively, with 14 bases between them.

This clonotype came up a few times. The chain employs TRBV7-9 and TRBJ1-1, with D tentatively TRBD1 (5 bases). Trimming stripped 5 bases from V and 4 bases from J, with 23 bases between. CDR1 and CDR2 (germline): SEHNR, FQNEAQ (reference sequence). The length of the CDR3 is 17 residues. The CDR3 DNA follows: TGTGCCAGCAGCCAGGAGTGGCTGGACCCCGGGGCCACTGAAGCTTTCTTT. It translates to CASSQEWLDPGATEAFF.

The V gene is TRBV6-2 or TRBV6-3, the J gene TRBJ2-7, with 13 bases matching TRBD2. Germline assignment: CDR1 MNHEY and CDR2 SVGEGT. Losses at the gene ends were 5 bases for V and 4 bases for J; bases not matched to a gene: 8. The CDR3 has 16 residues. The chain's CDR3 is CASSTTSGRAFYEQYF. Written as DNA, the CDR3 is TGTGCCAGCAGTACTACTAGCGGGAGGGCATTTTACGAGCAGTACTTC.

This clonotype was found many times. V and J are TRBV11-2 and TRBJ2-5; tentatively, D is TRBD1 (5 bases). The CDR3 is made up of 13 amino acids. The V gene's germline CDR1 is SGHAT and CDR2 FQNNGV. Trimming cost V 6 bases and J 5 bases, with 13 bases left between them. CDR3 DNA sequence: TGTGCCAGCAGGCAAGGGGTTGGGGAGACCCAGTACTTC. Its translation is CASRQGVGETQYF.

The rearrangement joins TRBV28 to TRBJ2-2; no definite D call. Trimming removed 1 base at V and 8 bases at J, with 11 bases between. Germline V gene lookup returns CDR1 MDHEN and CDR2 SYDVKM. This CDR3 is built from 14 residues. The CDR3 loop is CASSLYMPPGELFF. DNA for the CDR3: TGTGCCAGCAGTTTATACATGCCCCCGGGGGAGCTGTTTTTT.

This clonotype has only a few counts. The chain recombines TRBV25-1 with TRBJ2-3; 11 positions agree with TRBD2. The CDR3 extends over 19 amino acids. Unmatched junction bases numbered 17, after V lost 3 bases and J lost 6 bases. Germline values: CDR1 MGHDK, CDR2 SYGVNS. CDR3 sequence (DNA): TGTGCCAGCAGTGACCTCGGTCTAGCGGGGGGTCAATACTCGGATACGCAGTATTTT. This encodes CASSDLGLAGGQYSDTQYF.

This clonotype has only a few counts. The gene calls are TRBV5-1 and TRBJ1-1; D ambiguous. Germline lookup yields CDR1 SGHRS and CDR2 YFSETQ. The CDR3 contains 13 residues. V was trimmed by 5 bases and J by 3 bases, leaving 11 bases between them. CDR3 DNA sequence: TGCGCCAGCAGATCGGGCTCGGACACTGAAGCTTTCTTT. It translates to CASRSGSDTEAFF.